Each of the 6 T cell receptor beta chains below was sequenced from the same sample in a study of blood T cell repertoires in COVID-19. Here immunoSEQ multiplex PCR was the method, and the copy in TCRdb shows in-frame clones only, minus some. The sample lists about 140,000 clones; approximately 85% were seen once. The sample consisted of peripheral blood. The receptor set was obtained from a man aged 45-65 years with acute or convalescent COVID-19.

The chain recombines TRBV6-5 with TRBJ1-6; D may be TRBD1 (6 bases). Germline lookup yields CDR1 MNHEY and CDR2 SVGAGI. Deletions cut 6 bases from V and 12 bases from J, with 21 bases between. The CDR3 contains 15 residues. This CDR3 is CASSEGVARFLPLHF. The CDR3 nucleotides read TGTGCCAGCAGCGAGGGGGTGGCGCGGTTCTTACCCCTCCACTTT.

This chain links TRBV25-1 with TRBJ2-1, with 14 bases identical to TRBD2. V lost 2 bases, J lost 9 bases, and 9 bases stayed unmatched. Germline CDR1 and CDR2: MGHDK and SYGVNS. The CDR3 is 17 amino acids. The CDR3 sequence: CASSEKPGLAGVGEQFF. The CDR3 nucleotides are TGTGCCAGCAGTGAAAAACCGGGACTAGCGGGAGTTGGTGAGCAGTTCTTC.

The chain links TRBV6-6 to TRBJ1-3; TRBD1 is a possible D gene (6 bases). CDR3 length: 11 amino acids. Germline assignment: CDR1 MNHNY and CDR2 SVGAGI (reference sequence). The V end was cut by 10 bases, the J end by 7 bases, with 11 bases between. The CDR3 nucleotides read TGTGCCACTACAGGGACGAACACCATATATTTT. This codes for CATTGTNTIYF.

The chain is built from TRBV12-3 or TRBV12-4 and TRBJ2-2; no definite D call. CDR3 length: 13 residues. V was pared by 11 bases and J by 2 bases, with 12 bases between. The CDR3 DNA reads as TGTGCCTCACTGCAAGCAAACACCGGGGAGCTGTTTTTT. It is translated as CASLQANTGELFF.

V and J are TRBV24-1 and TRBJ2-3, with TRBD1 identical over 11 bases. Germline assignment: CDR1 KGHDR and CDR2 SFDVKD. CDR3 length: 15 residues. V dropped 4 bases and J dropped 4; count of bases not matched to a gene: 3. The CDR3 region is CATSEGQGDADTQYF. The CDR3 nucleotides are TGTGCCACCAGTGAGGGACAGGGGGACGCAGATACGCAGTATTTT.

The chain links TRBV6-5 to TRBJ1-4, with TRBD1 identical over 9 bases. Trimming at V came to 8 bases and at J to 8 bases, leaving 9 bases not matched to a gene. This CDR3 comprises 14 residues. CDR1 and CDR2 from the germline V gene are MNHEY and SVGAGI. CDR3 coding DNA: TGTGCCAGCGCTCCCGGGACAGGGAGGGAAAAACTGTTTTTT. As protein: CASAPGTGREKLFF.